Listed below are T cell receptor beta chains from one sample, sequenced in a study of monozygotic twins with inflammatory bowel disease. Reprocessing the 5' RACE reads, TCRdb reports a single entry for every CDR3 protein and omits DNA. Across some 440,000 distinct CDR3 sequences, the top ten clones capture 2% to 2.5% of the sample. Sequencing was done on a sample of blood. The receptors were gathered from a human donor with ulcerative colitis or Crohn's disease, or a healthy co-twin of an affected twin (not recorded which). CDR3s include the opening cysteine and the closing phenylalanine or tryptophan. Each record gives: V gene, J gene, CDR3 protein.

TRBV6-5	TRBJ2-7	CASSSDILGEQYF
TRBV30	TRBJ1-1	CAWGDRGVVGAFF
TRBV7-2	TRBJ1-1	CASSSQAEAFF
TRBV11-2	TRBJ2-1	CASSFGKNYPPEQFF
TRBV9	TRBJ2-3	CASSGFVDTQYF
TRBV6-5	TRBJ2-3	CASSYSGVAGPPTDTQYF
TRBV7-9	TRBJ2-1	CASSNPGQAYNEQFF
TRBV7-2	TRBJ2-1	CASSLRRPGQGEQFF
TRBV4-3	TRBJ2-2	CASSNQGGNVGGELFF
TRBV5-1	TRBJ1-1	CASSLDIVASAGTEAFF
TRBV7-3	TRBJ1-1	CASSLMRLGSTEAFF
TRBV7-2	TRBJ2-7	CASNSAGTSGTEQYF
TRBV3-1	TRBJ2-1	CASSQEGLALYNEQFF
TRBV6-5	TRBJ1-4	CASSYAWGTNEKLFF
TRBV11-2	TRBJ2-6	CASSFSVAGAGANVLTF
TRBV7-2	TRBJ2-5	CASSSSWGPRETQYF
TRBV30	TRBJ1-1	CAWSPRTGRANTEAFF
TRBV12-3/TRBV12-4	TRBJ2-1	CASSSSGQEQFF
TRBV5-1	TRBJ2-5	CASSPLTNFAETQYF
TRBV3-1	TRBJ1-4	CASSQEIEVVRTKLFF
TRBV6-6	TRBJ2-5	CASSYGTAFETQYF
TRBV7-3	TRBJ2-7	CASSLMLAEKLWYF
TRBV5-1	TRBJ2-3	CASSLSLGGGDTYTQYF
TRBV7-2	TRBJ2-7	CASSLVAANEQYF
TRBV7-8	TRBJ2-2	CASSLEGRQTGELFF
TRBV20-1	TRBJ1-2	CSARDLEQGDYGYTF
TRBV20-1	TRBJ2-1	CSAIAGGNNNEQFF
TRBV7-6	TRBJ2-1	CASSFLDGNNEQFF
TRBV3-1	TRBJ2-5	CASSQLPGKETQYF
TRBV20-1	TRBJ1-3	CSVNPEPGNTIYF
TRBV3-1	TRBJ2-1	CASGISAHEQFF
TRBV7-2	TRBJ2-1	CASSETSGRAYEQFF
TRBV6-2/TRBV6-3	TRBJ1-2	CASSYSNWDYGYTF
TRBV5-4	TRBJ1-4	CASSFDRGPTNEKLFF
TRBV20-1	TRBJ1-2	CSGYGTSYGYTF
TRBV29-1	TRBJ2-5	CSVAPGIQETQYF
TRBV4-1	TRBJ1-5	CASSQGDSVNQPQHF
TRBV12-3/TRBV12-4	TRBJ1-2	CASSSGQGSGGYYGYTF
TRBV12-3/TRBV12-4	TRBJ2-7	CASSSGLSLSYEQYF
TRBV20-1	TRBJ1-2	CSARDPRGSFYGYTF
TRBV10-3	TRBJ1-4	CAISSGQGYEKLFF
TRBV5-6	TRBJ2-1	CASSLLTGSSYNEQFF
TRBV11-2	TRBJ1-1	CASSLGRLNNEAFF
TRBV4-2	TRBJ2-2	CASSQDGAGELFF
TRBV7-2	TRBJ2-7	CASSWTSGGYEQYF
TRBV5-1	TRBJ1-3	CASSSQGSSGNTIYF
TRBV6-1	TRBJ1-5	CASSQSGTGIKQPQHF
TRBV2	TRBJ1-2	CASSGEGNYGYTF
TRBV5-1	TRBJ1-2	CASSLDPTAANYGYTF
TRBV15	TRBJ2-4	CATSLSGGGLNIQYF
TRBV5-6	TRBJ1-6	CASGPGQGDSPLHF
TRBV11-2	TRBJ2-1	CASSLEGGGLPSGNEQFF
TRBV5-6	TRBJ2-1	CASSSHRDEQFF
TRBV5-1	TRBJ2-7	CASSEEAGSHEQYF
TRBV12-3/TRBV12-4	TRBJ1-1	CASNPSGYTEAFF